This passage covers 25 T cell receptor beta chains from one sample sequenced in a study of blood T cell repertoires in COVID-19. Sequenced by immunoSEQ multiplex PCR; TCRdb stores in-frame clones only, minus some. The sample carries about 250,000 clones, about 89% recorded once. Sequenced: peripheral blood. Every receptor here comes from a woman aged 40 to 49 who had recovered from COVID-19.

The DNA of the CDR3 is TGTGCCAGCAGGGACAGGGTTCGGAGTCGTCGGCAGTACTTC. This translates into CASRDRVRSRRQYF. This chain uses TRBV2 with TRBJ2-7, with 8 bases matching TRBD1. The CDR3 is 14 residues long. Trimming cost V 6 bases and J 9 bases; bases outside gene matches: 13. CDR1 and CDR2 (germline): SNHLY, FYNNEI.

In this sample, this clone turned up a few times. CDR3 sequence: CAWSGGGRSYNEQFF. The CDR3 DNA follows: TGTGCCTGGAGTGGGGGGGGGCGGTCCTACAATGAGCAGTTCTTC. The chain carries TRBV30 and TRBJ2-1, with D possibly being TRBD2 (7 bases). There are 15 residues in the CDR3. Per germline, CDR1 GTSNPN and CDR2 SVGIG (reference sequence). V was cut by 1 base and J by 1 base, with 11 bases left in between.

The chain uses TRBV24-1 and TRBJ2-7; perhaps TRBD2 as D (6 bases). Germline loops: CDR1 KGHDR, CDR2 SFDVKD. Trimming stripped 3 bases from V and 2 bases from J, with 16 bases between. This CDR3 spans 16 amino acids. The CDR3 region has the DNA TGTGCCACCAGTGATGCGGGACCTGAGTCTCCCTACGAGCAGTACTTC. Translated: CATSDAGPESPYEQYF.

The genes are TRBV11-2 and TRBJ2-2; D not certain. Germline V gene lookup returns CDR1 SGHAT and CDR2 FQNNGV. This CDR3 is 12 amino acids long. The V and J ends lost 2 bases and 6 bases respectively, with 4 bases between them. CDR3 in DNA: TGTGCCAGCAGCTTATCGGCCGGGGAGCTGTTTTTT. This gives the protein CASSLSAGELFF. Complete variable domain (other parts from reference TRBV11-2 and TRBJ2-2): EAGVAQSPRYKIIEKRQSVAFWCNPISGHATLYWYQQILGQGPKLLIQFQNNGVVDDSQLPKDRFSAERLKGVDSTLKIQPAKLEDSAVYLCASSLSAGELFFGEGSRLTVL.

This chain uses TRBV27 with TRBJ2-2; possibly TRBD1 for D (5 bases). Germline-derived CDR1 and CDR2 are MNHEY and SMNVEV (reference sequence). The ends were cut back, 2 bases at V and 5 bases at J, with 9 bases in the middle. This CDR3 comprises 14 residues. The DNA for the CDR3 is TGTGCCAGCAGTTTAGAAGGGGCTACCGGGGAGCTGTTTTTT. Protein: CASSLEGATGELFF.

This clone was seen just once. The V call is TRBV18, the J call TRBJ2-7, with no clear D. V lost 0 bases and J lost 5, with 8 bases in between. The CDR3 is 13 residues long. Germline CDR1 reads KGHSH; CDR2 reads LQKENI. The CDR3: CASSPPTRDEQYF. DNA for the CDR3: TGTGCCAGCTCACCACCGACCCGGGACGAGCAGTACTTC. The complete variable domain, with remaining parts taken from reference TRBV18 and TRBJ2-7, reads NAGVMQNPRHLVRRRGQEARLRCSPMKGHSHVYWYRQLPEEGLKFMVYLQKENIIDESGMPKERFSAEFPKEGPSILRIQQVVRGDSAAYFCASSPPTRDEQYFGPGTRLTVT.

CDR3 protein: CAEAAGSGGNEQFF. Written as DNA, the CDR3 is TGTGCCGAGGCCGCGGGTAGCGGGGGGAATGAGCAGTTCTTC. The rearrangement uses TRBV2 and TRBJ2-1; TRBD2 matches 10 bases. The germline V gene encodes CDR1 SNHLY and CDR2 FYNNEI. The ends lost 11 bases at V and 7 bases at J; junction bases unmatched: 11. The CDR3 runs 14 residues.

This clone was found a few times. The chain joins TRBV9 to TRBJ2-7, with TRBD2 matching over 8 bases. Germline lookup yields CDR1 SGDLS and CDR2 YYNGEE. This CDR3 has 16 residues. The V segment lost 4 bases and the J segment 7 bases; nucleotides outside the gene matches: 16. For the CDR3, the DNA is TGTGCCAGCAGCCCTCAAGGAGATAGCGGGACTAAAGAGCAGTACTTC. Translated, it gives CASSPQGDSGTKEQYF.

This clone showed up just once. V usage is TRBV9 and J usage is TRBJ1-2; tentatively, D is TRBD1 (6 bases). Germline CDR1 SGDLS, CDR2 YYNGEE. This CDR3 contains 16 residues. V lost 0 bases, J lost 0 bases, and 12 bases lay in between. CDR3 coding DNA: TGTGCCAGCAGCGTAGCTACAGGGCCAGCTAACTATGGCTACACCTTC. Translation: CASSVATGPANYGYTF.

This clone appeared once. The chain combines TRBV30 with TRBJ1-1, with a weak D call TRBD1 (5 bases). Trimming removed 1 base at V and 1 base at J, with 7 bases between. This CDR3 comprises 13 residues. Germline V gives CDR1 GTSNPN, CDR2 SVGIG (reference sequence). Written as DNA, the CDR3 is TGTGCCTGGAGTGCCACAGGGAACACTGAAGCTTTCTTT. This encodes CAWSATGNTEAFF.

V is TRBV6-2 or TRBV6-3 and J is TRBJ2-3; perhaps TRBD2 as D (6 bases). V shed 5 bases and J shed 6 bases, with 15 bases lying between them. There are 14 residues in the CDR3. The V gene's germline CDR1 is MNHEY and CDR2 SVGEGT. The CDR3 spells CASSQGLHGDTQYF. CDR3 bases: TGTGCCAGCAGTCAGGGACTCCACGGGGATACGCAGTATTTT.

The gene calls are TRBV18 and TRBJ1-1; the match to TRBD1 covers 10 bases. This CDR3 comprises 14 residues. V lost 6 bases and J lost 1; bases outside the gene matches: 2. Germline-derived CDR1 and CDR2 are KGHSH and LQKENI. CDR3 DNA: TGTGCCAGCTCTGGGGACAGGGGGAACACTGAAGCTTTCTTT. Residues: CASSGDRGNTEAFF.

The CDR3, as DNA: TGTGCCAGTAGTATTGGGCAAGCCTACGAGCAGTACTTC. Protein: CASSIGQAYEQYF. The gene calls are TRBV19 and TRBJ2-7; D gene unclear. The CDR3 contains 13 residues. The germline V gene encodes CDR1 LNHDA and CDR2 SQIVND (reference sequence). Trimming removed 3 bases at V and 2 bases at J, with 8 bases between. Combining the CDR3 with reference TRBV19 and TRBJ2-7 gives the whole variable domain DGGITQSPKYLFRKEGQNVTLSCEQNLNHDAMYWYRQDPGQGLRLIYYSQIVNDFQKGDIAEGYSVSREKKESFPLTVTSAQKNPTAFYLCASSIGQAYEQYFGPGTRLTVT.

The chain recombines TRBV4-1 with TRBJ2-2; the D is unclear. Per germline, CDR1 MGHRA and CDR2 YSYEKL. This CDR3 has 14 amino acids. Trimming cost V 4 bases and J 1 base, with 7 bases left between them. The CDR3 sequence is CASSPPLNTGELFF. As DNA, the CDR3 is TGCGCCAGCAGCCCCCCCTTGAACACCGGGGAGCTGTTTTTT.

The chain is built from TRBV2 and TRBJ2-3, with TRBD2 matching 9 bases. The CDR3 loop spans 16 amino acids. The V gene's germline CDR1 is SNHLY and CDR2 FYNNEI. V trimming: 3 bases; J trimming: 4 bases; junction bases outside the gene matches: 8. CDR3 in amino acids: CASSDTGLASADTQYF. CDR3 sequence (DNA): TGTGCCAGCAGTGACACGGGACTAGCTTCTGCAGATACGCAGTATTTT.

V gene TRBV28 combines with J gene TRBJ2-7; TRBD1 aligns across 9 bases. CDR1 is MDHEN and CDR2 is SYDVKM in the germline V gene. V was pared by 3 bases and J by 7 bases, with 13 bases of the junction left unmatched. This CDR3 spans 16 amino acids. The CDR3 reads CASSFPGTGTPWEQYF. CDR3 coding DNA: TGTGCCAGCAGTTTCCCAGGGACAGGGACCCCATGGGAGCAGTACTTC.

The chain uses TRBV9 and TRBJ1-3; 7 nucleotides line up with TRBD1. The CDR3 consists of 15 residues. The germline V gene encodes CDR1 SGDLS and CDR2 YYNGEE. Trimming removed 3 bases from V and 2 bases from J; junction bases left unmatched: 5. The CDR3 nucleotides read TGTGCCAGCAGCGACGCAGGGACAGCTGGAAACACCATATATTTT. It is translated as CASSDAGTAGNTIYF.

This chain joins TRBV5-4 and TRBJ2-1; 9 bases align to TRBD1. The V and J ends lost 5 bases and 8 bases, in that order; junction bases with no gene match: 8. The CDR3 contains 14 residues. CDR1 is SGHNT and CDR2 is YYREEE in the germline V gene (reference sequence). The CDR3 DNA is TGTGCCAGCAGTGAACAGGGGGCGTTTTATGAGCAGTTCTTC. Translating it yields CASSEQGAFYEQFF.

This clone was detected only once. This sample includes further DNA sequences coding for the same CDR3. The chain employs TRBV7-2 and TRBJ1-4, with 9 bases matching TRBD1. CDR1 is SGHTA and CDR2 is FQGNSA in the germline V gene. The CDR3 is made up of 14 amino acids. The V gene end was trimmed by 5 bases and the J gene end by 8 bases; junction bases not matched to a gene: 6. As DNA, the CDR3 is TGTGCCAGCAGCCCAGGGACAGGGCCCGAAAAACTGTTTTTT. Its translation is CASSPGTGPEKLFF.

The chain recombines TRBV6-5 with TRBJ2-7; 7 bases align to TRBD2. The CDR3 has 15 residues. Germline CDR1 is MNHEY and CDR2 is SVGAGI. V lost 7 bases, J lost 1 base, and 10 bases stayed unmatched. The CDR3 reads CASKAASGPSYEQYF. The DNA for the CDR3 is TGTGCCAGCAAGGCGGCTAGCGGCCCTTCCTACGAGCAGTACTTC.

V usage is TRBV5-1 and J usage is TRBJ1-1, with D perhaps TRBD1 (5 bases). Trimming took off 4 bases at V and 0 bases at J, with 19 bases between the two ends. This CDR3 has 17 amino acids. CDR1 is SGHRS, CDR2 YFSETQ, per germline. The CDR3 DNA is TGCGCCAGCAGCCGGGGGAGCCTCGCCCCCATGAACACTGAAGCTTTCTTT. It codes for CASSRGSLAPMNTEAFF.

The J gene is TRBJ1-1, the V gene TRBV5-6; 10 bases match TRBD1. The CDR3 runs to 16 residues. Germline trimming cut 1 base from V and 1 base from J; bases unmatched to any gene: 4. Per the germline V gene, CDR1 is SGHDT and CDR2 is YYEEEE. DNA for the CDR3: TGTGCCAGCAGCTTGTCGGGGACAGGGGCGAACACTGAAGCTTTCTTT. This sequence encodes CASSLSGTGANTEAFF.

This chain uses TRBV18 with TRBJ2-5; no clear D. Germline assignment: CDR1 KGHSH and CDR2 LQKENI. CDR3 length: 14 amino acids. With 2 bases removed from V and 2 bases from J, the gap between germline ends came to 9 bases. The CDR3 here is CASSPEAGQETQYF. The CDR3 nucleotides read TGTGCCAGCTCACCAGAAGCAGGACAAGAGACCCAGTACTTC. The full variable domain, completed using reference TRBV18 and TRBJ2-5, is NAGVMQNPRHLVRRRGQEARLRCSPMKGHSHVYWYRQLPEEGLKFMVYLQKENIIDESGMPKERFSAEFPKEGPSILRIQQVVRGDSAAYFCASSPEAGQETQYFGPGTRLLVL.

The V and J genes are TRBV5-1 and TRBJ2-1, with 12 bases aligning to TRBD2. Germline CDR1 and CDR2: SGHRS and YFSETQ. The J segment lost 2 bases and the V segment lost 2 bases, leaving 5 bases of the junction unmatched. CDR3 length equals 17 residues. The CDR3 sequence: CASSLLTSGSPYNEQFF. Here the CDR3 DNA reads TGCGCCAGCAGCTTATTGACTAGCGGGAGCCCCTACAATGAGCAGTTCTTC. The full variable domain, rest sourced from reference TRBV5-1 and TRBJ2-1, is KAGVTQTPRYLIKTRGQQVTLSCSPISGHRSVSWYQQTPGQGLQFLFEYFSETQRNKGNFPGRFSGRQFSNSRSEMNVSTLELGDSALYLCASSLLTSGSPYNEQFFGPGTRLTVL.

The chain links TRBV6-5 to TRBJ2-3; 8 positions agree with TRBD1. The length of the CDR3 is 15 residues. Germline V gene lookup returns CDR1 MNHEY and CDR2 SVGAGI. V was pared by 6 bases and J by 3 bases, with 8 bases of the junction left unmatched. The CDR3 nucleotides read TGTGCCAGCAGGCCCGGACAGGGCCCTACAGATACGCAGTATTTT. It translates to CASRPGQGPTDTQYF.